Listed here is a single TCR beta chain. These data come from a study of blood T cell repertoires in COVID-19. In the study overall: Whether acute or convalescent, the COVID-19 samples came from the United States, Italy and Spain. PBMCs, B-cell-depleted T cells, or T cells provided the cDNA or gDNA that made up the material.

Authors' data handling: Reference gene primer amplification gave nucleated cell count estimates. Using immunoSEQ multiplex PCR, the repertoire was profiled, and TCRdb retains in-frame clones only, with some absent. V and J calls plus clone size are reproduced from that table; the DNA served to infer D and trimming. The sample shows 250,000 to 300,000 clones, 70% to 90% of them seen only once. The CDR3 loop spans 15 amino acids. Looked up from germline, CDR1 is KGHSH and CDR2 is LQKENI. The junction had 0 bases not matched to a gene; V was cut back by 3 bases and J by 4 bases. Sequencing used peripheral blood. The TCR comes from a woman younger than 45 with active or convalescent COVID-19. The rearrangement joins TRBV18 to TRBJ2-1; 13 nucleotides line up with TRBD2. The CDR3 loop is CASSPGLAGYNEQFF. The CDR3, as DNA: TGTGCCAGCTCACCGGGACTAGCGGGGTACAATGAGCAGTTCTTC.